This T cell receptor beta chain was profiled in a study of shared clonotypes between healthy human individuals. At deep level, the assay was performed. Per sorted-subset replicate PCR, input was approximately 0.2 ug DNA, representing around 30,000 T cell genomes. Libraries were prepared by immunoSEQ multiplex PCR; TCRdb keeps only in-frame clonotypes and omits some of them. Among over 750,000 clones listed, about 96% were seen once. The V gene end was trimmed by 4 bases and the J gene end by 0 bases; junction bases not matched to a gene: 7. Per germline, CDR1 SEHNR and CDR2 FQNEAQ (reference sequence). The CDR3 runs to 17 residues. CD8 cells classed as naive were CD45RO-negative and positively selected for CCR7, excluding terminally differentiated effector memory CD45RA+ cells.

The rearrangement joins TRBV7-9 to TRBJ2-4, with TRBD1 matching over 9 bases. The sample was naive CD8+ T cells sorted from blood. The TCR originated in a man between 25 and 39 years old in good health. The DNA of the CDR3 is TGTGCCAGCAGCTCAACCGGGACAGGGAAAGCCAAAAACATTCAGTACTTC. This codes for CASSSTGTGKAKNIQYF.